The 15 T cell receptor beta chains in this list originate from one sample, sequenced in a study of cytomegalovirus exposure and HLA in healthy donors. Vbeta (60) and Jbeta (13) primers were used in the PCR. Libraries were prepared by immunoSEQ multiplex PCR; TCRdb keeps only in-frame clonotypes and omits some of them. This sample's table reports roughly 120,000 clones. Sequencing used PBMCs. These TCRs come from a man younger than 30 in good health and CMV-seronegative.

The V gene is TRBV2, the J gene TRBJ1-4, with D possibly TRBD1 on 6 matching bases. From germline, CDR1 is SNHLY and CDR2 FYNNEI. With 1 base removed from V and 5 bases from J, the gap between germline ends came to 17 bases. The CDR3 length is 17 residues. CDR3 residues: CASSEDVEQGLNEKLFF. The CDR3 DNA follows: TGTGCCAGCAGTGAAGACGTTGAACAGGGTTTGAATGAAAAACTGTTTTTT.

This chain links TRBV10-1 with TRBJ2-5, with 8 bases fitting TRBD2. The CDR3 length is 14 residues. Germline lookup yields CDR1 WNHNN and CDR2 SYGVQD (reference sequence). J lost 11 bases, V lost 1 base, and 9 bases had no gene match. The CDR3 nucleotides read TGCGCCAGCAGTGAGTTGGCTAGCGGGTCCCAGCAGTACTTC. Protein: CASSELASGSQQYF.

The V call is TRBV5-5, the J call TRBJ2-6, with 11 bases fitting TRBD1. The germline gives CDR1 SGHKS, CDR2 YYEKEE (reference sequence). Trimming removed 3 bases from V and 3 bases from J; junction bases left unmatched: 11. This CDR3 spans 19 amino acids. CDR3 nucleotide sequence: TGTGCCAGCAGCTGGGACAGGGGGTTTGGTGTGGTTGGGGCCAACGTCCTGACTTTC. The encoded protein is CASSWDRGFGVVGANVLTF.

The J gene is TRBJ2-5, the V gene TRBV5-5; D may be TRBD2 (5 bases). V lost 2 bases and J lost 0, with 11 bases in between. From germline, CDR1 is SGHKS and CDR2 YYEKEE (reference sequence). This CDR3 contains 15 residues. The CDR3 is CASSFAGNYQETQYF. The CDR3, as DNA: TGTGCCAGCAGCTTTGCCGGGAACTACCAAGAGACCCAGTACTTC. Full variable domain (outside the CDR3, taken from reference TRBV5-5 and TRBJ2-5): DAGVTQSPTHLIKTRGQQVTLRCSPISGHKSVSWYQQVLGQGPQFIFQYYEKEERGRGNFPDRFSARQFPNYSSELNVNALLLGDSALYLCASSFAGNYQETQYFGPGTRLLVL.

The genes are TRBV18 and TRBJ2-5; 9 bases fit TRBD1. The CDR3 runs to 15 residues. Germline V CDR1 and CDR2: KGHSH, LQKENI. Trimming cost V 3 bases and J 5 bases; bases outside gene matches: 7. The CDR3 region has the DNA TGTGCCAGCTCACCGGACAGGGGTCCCCGGGAGACCCAGTACTTC. It is translated as CASSPDRGPRETQYF.

V is TRBV9 and J is TRBJ1-6; 8 bases match TRBD1. This CDR3 contains 17 residues. Looked up from germline, CDR1 is SGDLS and CDR2 is YYNGEE. The V and J ends lost 4 bases and 0 bases, in that order; junction bases with no gene match: 6. The CDR3 DNA follows: TGTGCCAGCAGCCCCCAGGGGGCGGTCTCCTATAATTCACCCCTCCACTTT. Amino acid sequence: CASSPQGAVSYNSPLHF.

This rearrangement joins TRBV2 to TRBJ1-2; D not certain. The CDR3 consists of 12 residues. Trimming left V 7 bases short and J 9 bases short, with 15 bases between. Germline-derived CDR1 and CDR2 are SNHLY and FYNNEI. The CDR3 spells CASKEEVESYTF. CDR3 coding DNA: TGTGCCAGCAAAGAAGAGGTTGAGAGCTACACCTTC.

The V and J genes are TRBV19 and TRBJ1-1; D remains unclear. Trimming pared 4 bases from V and 3 bases from J, leaving 9 bases between. This CDR3 region has 13 residues. The germline V gene encodes CDR1 LNHDA and CDR2 SQIVND (reference sequence). CDR3 sequence: CASSTWADTEAFF. The CDR3 region has the DNA TGTGCCAGTAGTACTTGGGCAGACACTGAAGCTTTCTTT.

The rearrangement joins TRBV30 to TRBJ1-6, with TRBD1 as a possible D gene (6 bases). In germline, CDR1 is GTSNPN, CDR2 SVGIG (reference sequence). The CDR3 is 14 residues long. V shed 4 bases and J shed 9 bases, with 16 bases lying between them. The CDR3: CAWTGRQVPSPLHF. The DNA of the CDR3 is TGTGCCTGGACGGGACGACAGGTGCCTTCACCCCTCCACTTT.

CDR3 in DNA: TGTGCCAGCTCACCAGACCCCGGGACACTGAACACTGAAGCTTTCTTT. Translated: CASSPDPGTLNTEAFF. V usage is TRBV18 and J usage is TRBJ1-1, with TRBD1 as a possible D gene (6 bases). The CDR3 spans 16 residues. The germline gives CDR1 KGHSH, CDR2 LQKENI. Trimming took 2 bases from V and 0 from J, leaving 13 bases between them.

The chain recombines TRBV7-3 with TRBJ2-3; D is perhaps TRBD2 (7 bases). Germline values: CDR1 SGHTA, CDR2 FQGTGA. The length of the CDR3 is 13 residues. The germline V and J ends were trimmed by 6 bases and 4 bases, with 11 bases remaining between them. The DNA for the CDR3 is TGTGCCAGCAGTGCGGGGGCCTCAGATACGCAGTATTTT. Translated, it gives CASSAGASDTQYF. The variable domain in full, with the rest retrieved from reference TRBV7-3 and TRBJ2-3, is GAGVSQTPSNKVTEKGKYVELRCDPISGHTALYWYRQSLGQGPEFLIYFQGTGAADDSGLPNDRFFAVRPEGSVSTLKIQRTERGDSAVYLCASSAGASDTQYFGPGTRLTVL.

The rearrangement links TRBV6-5 to TRBJ2-7; D is possibly TRBD2 (5 bases). Deletions cut 6 bases from V and 2 bases from J, with 14 bases between. This CDR3 comprises 14 residues. Germline V gene lookup returns CDR1 MNHEY and CDR2 SVGAGI. Here the CDR3 reads CASRSLALPYEQYF. DNA for the CDR3: TGTGCCAGCAGGTCCCTAGCCCTCCCCTACGAGCAGTACTTC.

J is TRBJ2-3 and V is TRBV5-1; maybe TRBD2 (5 bases). Per the germline V gene, CDR1 is SGHRS and CDR2 is YFSETQ. This CDR3 contains 15 residues. Trimming took 1 base from V and 1 from J, leaving 10 bases between them. CDR3 region: CASSLRGDGTDTQYF. The CDR3 nucleotides read TGCGCCAGCAGCTTGCGGGGTGATGGCACAGATACGCAGTATTTT.

The chain employs TRBV28 and TRBJ1-5, with 8 bases that match TRBD1. Germline-derived CDR1 and CDR2 are MDHEN and SYDVKM. The CDR3 sequence is 17 residues long. J was trimmed by 1 base and V by 6 bases; bases with no gene match: 11. CDR3 bases: TGTGCCAGCAGGGACAGGGAAAGGTGGAAAAGCAATCAGCCCCAGCATTTT. Encoded protein: CASRDRERWKSNQPQHF.

The chain employs TRBV28 and TRBJ1-2, with D tentatively TRBD1 (6 bases). CDR3 length: 14 residues. V shed 5 bases and J shed 1 base, with 11 bases lying between them. Germline CDR1 and CDR2: MDHEN and SYDVKM. CDR3 residues: CASSQGHNNYGYTF. The CDR3, as DNA: TGTGCCAGCAGTCAGGGACACAATAACTATGGCTACACCTTC.